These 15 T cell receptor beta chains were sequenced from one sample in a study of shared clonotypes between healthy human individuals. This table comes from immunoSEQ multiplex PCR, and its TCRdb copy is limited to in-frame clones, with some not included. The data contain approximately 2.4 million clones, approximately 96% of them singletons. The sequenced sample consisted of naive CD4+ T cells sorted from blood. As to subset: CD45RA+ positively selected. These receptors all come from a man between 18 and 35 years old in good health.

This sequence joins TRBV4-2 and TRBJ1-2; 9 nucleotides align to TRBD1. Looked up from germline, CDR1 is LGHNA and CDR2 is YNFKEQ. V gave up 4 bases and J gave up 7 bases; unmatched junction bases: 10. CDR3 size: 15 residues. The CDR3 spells CASSPLGDRAPGYTF. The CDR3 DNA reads TGTGCCAGCAGCCCCTTGGGGGACAGGGCTCCTGGCTACACCTTC.

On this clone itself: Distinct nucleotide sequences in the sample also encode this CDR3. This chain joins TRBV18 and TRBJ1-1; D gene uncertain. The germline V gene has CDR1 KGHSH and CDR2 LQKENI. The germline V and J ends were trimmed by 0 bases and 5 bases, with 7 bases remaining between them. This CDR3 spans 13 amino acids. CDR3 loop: CASSPPSRTEAFF. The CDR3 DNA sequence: TGTGCCAGCTCACCACCCTCTCGGACTGAAGCTTTCTTT.

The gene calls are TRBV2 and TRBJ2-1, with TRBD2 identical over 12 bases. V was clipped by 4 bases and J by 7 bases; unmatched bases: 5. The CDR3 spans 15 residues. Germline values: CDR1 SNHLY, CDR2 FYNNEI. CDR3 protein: CASSGTSGVPNEQFF. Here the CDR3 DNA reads TGTGCCAGCAGTGGGACTAGCGGGGTACCAAATGAGCAGTTCTTC.

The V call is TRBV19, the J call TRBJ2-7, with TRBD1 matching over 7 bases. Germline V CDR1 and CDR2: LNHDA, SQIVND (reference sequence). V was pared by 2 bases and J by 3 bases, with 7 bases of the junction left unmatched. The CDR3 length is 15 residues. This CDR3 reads CASSILTGAGYEQYF. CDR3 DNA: TGTGCCAGTAGTATATTAACAGGGGCTGGCTACGAGCAGTACTTC.

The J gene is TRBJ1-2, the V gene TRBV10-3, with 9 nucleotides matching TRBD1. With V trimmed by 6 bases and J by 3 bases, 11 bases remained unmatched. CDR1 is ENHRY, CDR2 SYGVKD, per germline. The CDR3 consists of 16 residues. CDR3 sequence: CAIRGTGRMVDYGYTF. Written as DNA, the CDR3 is TGTGCCATCAGAGGGACAGGGAGGATGGTCGACTATGGCTACACCTTC.

CDR3 nucleotide sequence: TGCGCCAGCAGCTTGGACGGGGGAGGGACAGATACGCAGTATTTT. It codes for CASSLDGGGTDTQYF. V is TRBV5-1 and J is TRBJ2-3; TRBD2 matches at 7 bases. Losses at the gene ends were 0 bases for V and 3 bases for J; bases not matched to a gene: 4. Germline V gene data show CDR1 as SGHRS and CDR2 as YFSETQ. The CDR3 totals 15 residues.

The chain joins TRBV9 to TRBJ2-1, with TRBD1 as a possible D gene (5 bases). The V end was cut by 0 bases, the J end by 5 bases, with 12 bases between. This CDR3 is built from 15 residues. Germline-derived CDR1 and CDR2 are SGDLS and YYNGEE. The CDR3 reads CASSVDQGSHNEQFF. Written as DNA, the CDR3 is TGTGCCAGCAGCGTAGACCAGGGATCCCACAATGAGCAGTTCTTC.

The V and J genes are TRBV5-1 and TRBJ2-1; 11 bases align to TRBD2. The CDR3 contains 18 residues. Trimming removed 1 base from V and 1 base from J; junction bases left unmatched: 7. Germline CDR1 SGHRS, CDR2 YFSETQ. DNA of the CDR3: TGCGCCAGCAGCTTGTATATCACTAGCGGGAGTTCCTACAATGAGCAGTTCTTC. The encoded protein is CASSLYITSGSSYNEQFF.

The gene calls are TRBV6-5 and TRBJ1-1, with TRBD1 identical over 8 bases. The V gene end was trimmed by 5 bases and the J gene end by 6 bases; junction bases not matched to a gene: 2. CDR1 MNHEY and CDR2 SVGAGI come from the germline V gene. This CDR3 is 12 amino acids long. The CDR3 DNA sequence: TGTGCCAGCAGTACACAGGGGGCTGAAGCTTTCTTT. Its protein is CASSTQGAEAFF.

CDR3 sequence reads: CASIRAATNEKLFF. Written as DNA, the CDR3 is TGTGCCAGCATTCGGGCGGCAACTAATGAAAAACTGTTTTTT. The chain has TRBV6-1 and TRBJ1-4, with unresolved D. This CDR3 is built from 14 residues. From germline, CDR1 is MNHNS and CDR2 SASEGT. Deletions cut 7 bases from V and 0 bases from J, with 9 bases between.

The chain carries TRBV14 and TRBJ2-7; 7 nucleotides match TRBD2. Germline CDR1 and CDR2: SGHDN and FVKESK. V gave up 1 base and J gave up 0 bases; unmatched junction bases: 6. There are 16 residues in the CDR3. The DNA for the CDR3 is TGTGCCAGCAGCCAAGGCGGACTAGTCGGCTCCTACGAGCAGTACTTC. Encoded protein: CASSQGGLVGSYEQYF.

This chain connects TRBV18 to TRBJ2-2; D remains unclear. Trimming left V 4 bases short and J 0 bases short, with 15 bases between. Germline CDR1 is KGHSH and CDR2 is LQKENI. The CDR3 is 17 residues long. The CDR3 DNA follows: TGTGCCAGCTCACATTTCTATCTCGGTCCGAACACCGGGGAGCTGTTTTTT. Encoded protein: CASSHFYLGPNTGELFF.

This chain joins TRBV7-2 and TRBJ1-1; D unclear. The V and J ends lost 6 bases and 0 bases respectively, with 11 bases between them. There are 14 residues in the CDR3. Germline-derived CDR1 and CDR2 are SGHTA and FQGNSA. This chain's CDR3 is CASRKGLMNTEAFF. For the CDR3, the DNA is TGTGCCAGCAGAAAAGGGTTGATGAACACTGAAGCTTTCTTT.

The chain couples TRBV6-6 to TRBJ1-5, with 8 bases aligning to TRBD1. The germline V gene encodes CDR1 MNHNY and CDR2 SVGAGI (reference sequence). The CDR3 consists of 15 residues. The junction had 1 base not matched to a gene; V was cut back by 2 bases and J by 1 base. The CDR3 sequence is CASSYGQGSNQPQHF. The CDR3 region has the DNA TGTGCCAGCAGTTACGGACAGGGAAGCAATCAGCCCCAGCATTTT.

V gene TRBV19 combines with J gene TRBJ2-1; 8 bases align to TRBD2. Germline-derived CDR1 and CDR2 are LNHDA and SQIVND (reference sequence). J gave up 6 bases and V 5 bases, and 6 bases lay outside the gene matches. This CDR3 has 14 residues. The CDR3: CASSSYREGNEQFF. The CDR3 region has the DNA TGTGCCAGTAGTTCGTATCGGGAGGGCAATGAGCAGTTCTTC. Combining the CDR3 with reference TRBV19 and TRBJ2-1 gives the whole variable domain DGGITQSPKYLFRKEGQNVTLSCEQNLNHDAMYWYRQDPGQGLRLIYYSQIVNDFQKGDIAEGYSVSREKKESFPLTVTSAQKNPTAFYLCASSSYREGNEQFFGPGTRLTVL.